This T cell receptor (beta chain) was retrieved from a study of beta chain features in type 1 diabetes. Study-wide results and caveats: For type 1 diabetes patients, VDJ junctions showed fewer insertions and more deletions. The influence of HLA type on TCRB rearrangement stayed undetermined.

On this clone itself: Its antigen remains unidentified.

Reverse transcribing all isolated RNA meant expressed TCRB transcripts were sequenced. Method: immunoSEQ multiplex PCR; TCRdb's copy keeps in-frame clones and lacks some. The sample lists just over 600,000 clones, around a sixth seen once, with around 0.095% in the top ten. The CDR3 has 18 residues. CDR1 and CDR2 (germline): SGHTA, FQGNSA. Trimming left V 1 base short and J 0 bases short, with 16 bases between. This chain joins TRBV7-2 and TRBJ2-1; D is ambiguous. This sequence was found in a man aged 18 to 29 in good health. The source material was naive CD4+ T cells from blood. CDR3 loop: CASSLVYRRTSSYNEQFF. DNA for the CDR3: TGTGCCAGCAGCTTAGTTTATCGTCGTACCAGCTCCTACAATGAGCAGTTCTTC.